The 21 T cell receptor beta chains listed next were all sequenced from one sample in a study of glioma-infiltrating T cells. Amplification of TCR alpha and beta CDR3 regions from RNA used iRepertoire nested multiplex PCR. One entry per CDR3 protein, called by TCRdb with MiXCR from the multiplex PCR reads. The sample consists of 100,000 to 150,000 distinct CDR3 sequences, roughly 20% of them appearing once. Source material: glioma tissue, nonneoplastic brain tissue, or PBMCs (not recorded which). The receptors were sampled from a human donor with low-grade glioma or glioblastoma, undergoing nonglioma brain surgery, or in good health (not recorded which).

Ten or more counts support this clonotype. This chain joins TRBV4-3 and TRBJ2-3; 11 bases agree with TRBD1. This CDR3 spans 17 amino acids. Trimming cost V 0 bases and J 5 bases; bases outside gene matches: 7. CDR1 and CDR2 (germline): LGHNA, YSLEER. The CDR3 DNA follows: TGCGCCAGCAGCCAAGACACGGACAGGGGGCGTAAAGATACGCAGTATTTT. It specifies CASSQDTDRGRKDTQYF.

This chain links TRBV7-9 with TRBJ2-7, with D unclear. V was clipped by 0 bases and J by 8 bases, with 5 bases between them. CDR1 is SEHNR, CDR2 FQNEAQ, per germline (reference sequence). The CDR3 length is 11 residues. As DNA, the CDR3 is TGTGCCAGCAGCTTAGCCCAGAAGCAGTACTTC. Its protein product is CASSLAQKQYF.

The genes are TRBV5-1 and TRBJ2-7; 7 bases agree with TRBD1. The CDR3 consists of 14 residues. Trimming removed 0 bases from V and 5 bases from J; junction bases left unmatched: 5. CDR1 SGHRS and CDR2 YFSETQ come from the germline V gene. DNA of the CDR3: TGCGCCAGCAGCTTGGGACAGGGTACGAACGAGCAGTACTTC. As protein: CASSLGQGTNEQYF.

This clonotype has only a few counts. The rearrangement links TRBV19 to TRBJ1-3, with TRBD1 identical over 7 bases. V gave up 10 bases and J gave up 1 base; unmatched junction bases: 7. This CDR3 spans 14 amino acids. The germline CDR1 and CDR2 sequences are LNHDA and SQIVND (reference sequence). The CDR3 DNA reads as TGTGCCACCCAGACAGGGTCTTCTGGAAACACCATATATTTT. This codes for CATQTGSSGNTIYF.

Points on this clonotype: This could be a read error, since a much larger clone is one nucleotide away. The V and J genes are TRBV28 and TRBJ2-5; weak D call: TRBD1 (6 bases). Germline V gives CDR1 MDHEN, CDR2 SYDVKM. The CDR3 is 14 amino acids. CDR3 loop: CASSLTGRRETKYF. The CDR3 DNA follows: TGTGCCAGCAGCCTGACAGGCAGGCGAGAGACCAAGTACTTC.

This clonotype was counted ten times or more. The genes are TRBV7-3 and TRBJ2-2; no clear D. The V gene lost 6 bases and the J gene lost 3 bases, with 11 bases spanning the gap. Germline values: CDR1 SGHTA, CDR2 FQGTGA. The CDR3 totals 14 residues. The CDR3 here is CASRSGPDTGELFF. The CDR3 coding sequence is TGTGCCAGCAGATCCGGGCCCGACACCGGGGAGCTGTTTTTT.

In the case of this clonotype: A much larger clone sits a single nucleotide away, making a read error possible. DNA of the CDR3: TGTGCCAGCAGACGACTAGCGGGAGAAGCCGGGGAGCTGTTTTTT. This gives the protein CASRRLAGEAGELFF. The chain has TRBV6-1 and TRBJ2-2; 12 bases agree with TRBD2. V gave up 6 bases and J gave up 6 bases; unmatched junction bases: 5. Germline V gene data show CDR1 as MNHNS and CDR2 as SASEGT. This CDR3 has 15 amino acids.

This clonotype has a count of ten or more. The chain is built from TRBV28 and TRBJ1-2; D remains unclear. Germline values: CDR1 MDHEN, CDR2 SYDVKM. The V gene lost 3 bases and the J gene lost 2 bases, with 7 bases spanning the gap. The CDR3 consists of 13 residues. This CDR3 reads CASSLGGNYGYTF. CDR3 nucleotides: TGTGCCAGCAGTTTGGGAGGAAACTATGGCTACACCTTC.

The genes are TRBV29-1 and TRBJ2-7, with D maybe TRBD1 (6 bases). The CDR3 consists of 11 residues. Germline values: CDR1 SQVTM, CDR2 ANQGSEA. The V and J ends lost 6 bases and 3 bases respectively, with 9 bases between them. The CDR3 region has the DNA TGCAGCGTGGGACAACACTACGAGCAGTACTTC. Translating it yields CSVGQHYEQYF.

The CDR3 DNA reads TGCGCCAGCAGCCAAGCCCGGGCCTCCCGGGGGTATGGCTACACCTTC. The encoded protein is CASSQARASRGYGYTF. The gene calls are TRBV4-1 and TRBJ1-2; possible D gene TRBD1, 5 bases. Trimming left V 1 base short and J 5 bases short, with 17 bases between. The length of the CDR3 is 16 residues. Germline loops: CDR1 MGHRA, CDR2 YSYEKL.

The J gene is TRBJ2-7, the V gene TRBV20-1; D is uncertain. The germline CDR1 and CDR2 sequences are DFQATT and SNEGSKA (reference sequence). The CDR3 loop spans 11 amino acids. V was shortened by 5 bases and J by 4 bases, with 9 bases between the two germline ends. The CDR3 loop reads CSAGSVYEQYF. CDR3 nucleotides: TGCAGTGCTGGGTCCGTGTACGAGCAGTACTTC.

Ten or more counts support this clonotype. The gene calls are TRBV7-2 and TRBJ2-7; no firm D call. The CDR3 contains 12 residues. Germline CDR1 SGHTA, CDR2 FQGNSA. V was clipped by 1 base and J by 3 bases, with 4 bases between them. The CDR3 sequence is CASSLVLYEQYF. Here the CDR3 DNA reads TGTGCCAGCAGCTTAGTCCTCTACGAGCAGTACTTC.

This clonotype was counted many times. CDR3: CATSSGQLLLETQYF. The CDR3 DNA reads TGTGCCACCAGTTCGGGACAGCTTCTTCTGGAGACCCAGTACTTC. The chain carries TRBV24-1 and TRBJ2-5; 7 positions agree with TRBD1. The CDR3 runs to 15 residues. CDR1 and CDR2 (germline): KGHDR, SFDVKD. After removal of 6 bases from V and 5 bases from J, the junction contained 11 bases not matched to a gene.

This clonotype was counted at least ten times. The chain joins TRBV6-1 to TRBJ2-1; 8 nucleotides agree with TRBD2. J gave up 4 bases and V 8 bases, and 4 bases lay outside the gene matches. This CDR3 region has 13 residues. Germline V gene lookup returns CDR1 MNHNS and CDR2 SASEGT. The CDR3 nucleotides read TGTGCCAGCGCAGCGGGAGTATACAATGAGCAGTTCTTC. The encoded protein is CASAAGVYNEQFF.

This clonotype was picked up many times. The chain recombines TRBV11-1 with TRBJ2-1; D is unresolved. Trimming cost V 4 bases and J 5 bases, with 21 bases left between them. The V gene's germline CDR1 is SGHAT and CDR2 FQDESV (reference sequence). This CDR3 comprises 17 residues. Written as DNA, the CDR3 is TGTGCCAGCAGCTCTACGACATCGTGGGGATGGGACAATGAGCAGTTCTTC. Translating it yields CASSSTTSWGWDNEQFF.

The V and J genes are TRBV19 and TRBJ2-7; a weak D match, TRBD2 (6 bases). This CDR3 spans 14 amino acids. Germline V gene data show CDR1 as LNHDA and CDR2 as SQIVND (reference sequence). The V end was cut by 3 bases, the J end by 0 bases, with 9 bases between. The CDR3 nucleotides read TGTGCCAGTAGTATCGTAGCGGACTCCTACGAGCAGTACTTC. Translated, it gives CASSIVADSYEQYF.

V is TRBV11-2 and J is TRBJ1-3, with a possible D match to TRBD1 (6 bases). This CDR3 has 16 amino acids. Germline lookup yields CDR1 SGHAT and CDR2 FQNNGV. V was shortened by 2 bases and J by 3 bases, with 14 bases between the two germline ends. CDR3 protein: CASSLLRGAFGNTIYF. The CDR3 DNA is TGTGCCAGCAGCTTACTCCGGGGGGCCTTTGGAAACACCATATATTTT.

This rearrangement joins TRBV9 to TRBJ2-1; 10 nucleotides line up with TRBD1. After removal of 0 bases from V and 8 bases from J, the junction contained 8 bases not matched to a gene. The CDR3 contains 16 residues. The germline V gene encodes CDR1 SGDLS and CDR2 YYNGEE. CDR3 sequence: CASSVGPGQGTHEQFF. In DNA, the CDR3 is TGTGCCAGCAGCGTAGGTCCGGGACAGGGGACTCATGAGCAGTTCTTC.

This clonotype was detected ten times or more. The chain combines TRBV24-1 with TRBJ2-1; 11 positions match TRBD2. The V and J ends lost 4 bases and 3 bases, in that order; junction bases with no gene match: 4. CDR1 and CDR2 (germline): KGHDR, SFDVKD. This CDR3 has 16 amino acids. CDR3 region: CATSDQGLADYNEQFF. DNA of the CDR3: TGTGCCACCAGTGACCAGGGACTAGCGGACTACAATGAGCAGTTCTTC.

This clonotype was detected ten times or more. This chain joins TRBV27 and TRBJ1-1; 8 bases match TRBD1. J lost 4 bases, V lost 3 bases, and 10 bases had no gene match. In germline, CDR1 is MNHEY, CDR2 SMNVEV (reference sequence). This CDR3 contains 16 residues. The DNA for the CDR3 is TGTGCCAGCAGTTTCCTACCAGGGGGCGGGAGCACTGAAGCTTTCTTT. It yields the protein CASSFLPGGGSTEAFF.

This sequence joins TRBV29-1 and TRBJ2-6; D uncertain. The CDR3 is made up of 15 amino acids. Trimming removed 3 bases at V and 1 base at J, with 10 bases between. CDR1 is SQVTM, CDR2 ANQGSEA, per germline. CDR3 nucleotides: TGCAGCGTTGAGGTCTGTGGTTCTGGGGCCAACGTCCTGACTTTC. Translated: CSVEVCGSGANVLTF.